A single TCR beta chain is shown here with its context. Its specificity is not known. V lost 4 bases and J 5 bases, leaving 6 bases between the germline ends. Germline CDR1 reads ENHRY; CDR2 reads SYGVKD. CDR3 size: 12 residues. The sample originates from a study of graft-versus-host responses after intestinal transplantation. Study details: Anti-thymocyte globulin induction was given to all recipients, followed by tacrolimus and steroids for 2 to 3 years. Study-level points and caveats: Researchers found GvH clones in recipient marrow, and some showed up first in ileum or blood. Graft-versus-host to host-versus-graft clonal ratios in allografts were high in patients with graft-donor T cell macrochimerism. The highest levels of circulating GvH clones went along with early declines in HvG clones after transplant.

Some clones are missing from TCRdb's copy, which holds only in-frame ones; the method was immunoSEQ multiplex PCR. The table shows tens of thousands of clones, with around 93% occurring only once. This chain links TRBV10-3 with TRBJ2-1; D not resolved. The sequenced sample was unstimulated CD4+ T cells sorted from spleen or lymph node cells, obtained before transplant. The TCR was taken from a human donor who was the organ donor for an intestinal transplant. CDR3 coding DNA: TGTGCCATCAGTGGAGCTCACAATGAGCAGTTCTTC. Protein sequence: CAISGAHNEQFF.